Below are 7 T cell receptor beta chains sequenced from a single sample in a study of post-analysis software for immune sequencing data. Study results and caveats: Patients carried roughly 5 TRBV segments more frequently than controls did, and TRBV5-6, TRBV5-1 and TRBV20-1 were among them.

Their recognized antigens are unknown. The authors incorporated unique molecular identifiers into the TCR beta cDNA libraries. TCRdb independently ran MiXCR on the PCR reads; one entry per CDR3 protein. The sample includes hundreds of thousands of distinct CDR3 sequences, 40% to 55% seen only once; the top ten take 12%. The sequenced sample consisted of blood. All receptors derive from a girl between 5 and 17 years old with multiple sclerosis.

V gene TRBV27 combines with J gene TRBJ2-1, with TRBD1 as a possible D gene (5 bases). CDR1 is MNHEY and CDR2 is SMNVEV in the germline V gene (reference sequence). The CDR3 spans 15 residues. The V end was cut by 8 bases, the J end by 6 bases, with 20 bases between. CDR3: CASAGRANRINEQFF. CDR3 sequence (DNA): TGTGCCAGCGCCGGCAGGGCCAACAGGATCAATGAGCAGTTCTTC.

The rearrangement links TRBV7-9 to TRBJ1-1; TRBD1 aligns across 10 bases. J lost 0 bases, V lost 3 bases, and 1 base had no gene match. The CDR3 sequence is 15 residues long. The germline gives CDR1 SEHNR, CDR2 FQNEAQ (reference sequence). In DNA, the CDR3 is TGTGCCAGCAGCTTCGACAGGGGGCTGAACACTGAAGCTTTCTTT. This translates into CASSFDRGLNTEAFF.

This chain joins TRBV5-1 and TRBJ1-1; 7 bases fit TRBD1. The CDR3 runs 15 residues. V lost 4 bases, J lost 1 base, and 7 bases stayed unmatched. CDR1 SGHRS and CDR2 YFSETQ come from the germline V gene. This chain's CDR3 is CASSPRQGTNTEAFF. The CDR3 coding sequence is TGCGCCAGCAGCCCCCGACAGGGTACGAACACTGAAGCTTTCTTT.

In this sample, this clonotype turned up once. The chain uses TRBV18 and TRBJ2-5, with 11 positions matching TRBD1. The J call may not be correct, given that the DNA end is closer to TRBJ2-7. The CDR3 spans 14 residues. Looked up from germline, CDR1 is KGHSH and CDR2 is LQKENI. CDR3 nucleotide sequence: TGTGCCAGCTCACCGCCGGACAGGGGGCCCGAGCAGTACTTC. Its protein is CASSPPDRGPEQYF.

The rearrangement uses TRBV7-3 and TRBJ2-1; 7 bases are a match to TRBD2. The V segment lost 6 bases and the J segment 5 bases; nucleotides outside the gene matches: 10. Germline V gene sequence: CDR1 SGHTA, CDR2 FQGTGA. This CDR3 contains 15 residues. This chain's CDR3 is CASSSSGNPDNEQFF. The CDR3 DNA reads as TGTGCCAGCAGTTCCAGCGGGAACCCGGACAATGAGCAGTTCTTC.

This clonotype was observed many times. The gene calls are TRBV29-1 and TRBJ2-5; maybe TRBD2 (5 bases). V shed 5 bases and J shed 5 bases, with 9 bases lying between them. The CDR3 totals 11 residues. The germline V gene encodes CDR1 SQVTM and CDR2 ANQGSEA. The CDR3 bases are TGCAGCGTTCGAAGAGGGGAGACCCAGTACTTC. Translated: CSVRRGETQYF.

This clonotype was detected a few times. CDR3 region: CSARETRAAGNEQFF. The CDR3 DNA is TGCAGTGCTAGAGAAACGAGGGCCGCAGGGAATGAGCAGTTCTTC. V and J are TRBV20-1 and TRBJ2-1; D is possibly TRBD1 or TRBD2 (5 bases each). Trimming took 0 bases from V and 7 from J, leaving 16 bases between them. In germline, CDR1 is DFQATT, CDR2 SNEGSKA (reference sequence). This CDR3 is built from 15 residues.